The next 32 T cell receptor beta chains were all read from a single sample in a study of identical twins. TCRdb itself ran the 5' RACE reads through MiXCR, one entry per CDR3 protein. The sample records 500,000 to 550,000 distinct CDR3 sequences, approximately 22% being singletons. These records were also assigned to another study, of T cells expressing NK-cell markers.

The specimen was CD4+ T cells sorted from blood. Source of these receptors: a woman aged 18-35 years in good health.

The gene calls are TRBV6-2 or TRBV6-3 and TRBJ2-1; maybe TRBD1 (5 bases). V lost 7 bases and J 6 bases, leaving 19 bases between the germline ends. This CDR3 spans 15 amino acids. From germline, CDR1 is MNHEY and CDR2 SVGEGT. The CDR3 here is CASTPIGLRGNEQFF. The CDR3 nucleotides are TGTGCCAGCACCCCCATTGGGCTAAGGGGCAATGAGCAGTTCTTC.

This clonotype was detected a few times. The chain's CDR3 is CASSPIGDSYNEQFF. In DNA, the CDR3 is TGCGCCAGCAGCCCCATAGGGGACTCCTACAATGAGCAGTTCTTC. The rearrangement links TRBV5-1 to TRBJ2-1; tentatively, D is TRBD1 (5 bases). CDR1 and CDR2 from the germline V gene are SGHRS and YFSETQ. Trimming shortened V by 4 bases and J by 0 bases, and 11 bases separated the two germline ends. The CDR3 runs to 15 residues.

This clonotype came up once. The chain joins TRBV7-9 to TRBJ2-2; no reliable D call. Germline CDR1 is SEHNR and CDR2 is FQNEAQ (reference sequence). V was pared by 5 bases and J by 6 bases, with 7 bases between. This CDR3 is 12 amino acids long. The CDR3, as DNA: TGTGCCAGCAGCGCAAGATCCGGGGAGCTGTTTTTT. Translation gives CASSARSGELFF. The variable domain in full, completed from reference TRBV7-9 and TRBJ2-2, reads DTGVSQNPRHKITKRGQNVTFRCDPISEHNRLYWYRQTLGQGPEFLTYFQNEAQLEKSRLLSDRFSAERPKGSFSTLEIQRTEQGDSAMYLCASSARSGELFFGEGSRLTVL.

This clonotype occurred a few times. The rearrangement joins TRBV11-2 to TRBJ2-2, with D possibly being TRBD1 or TRBD2 (6 bases each). V was cut by 5 bases and J by 7 bases, with 17 bases left in between. Germline values: CDR1 SGHAT, CDR2 FQNNGV. The CDR3 runs to 15 residues. CDR3 region: CASSLPGAIRGELFF. In nucleotides, the CDR3 is TGTGCCAGCAGCCTTCCGGGGGCAATCCGCGGGGAGCTGTTTTTT. The full variable domain, its missing parts supplied by reference TRBV11-2 and TRBJ2-2, is EAGVAQSPRYKIIEKRQSVAFWCNPISGHATLYWYQQILGQGPKLLIQFQNNGVVDDSQLPKDRFSAERLKGVDSTLKIQPAKLEDSAVYLCASSLPGAIRGELFFGEGSRLTVL.

The chain is built from TRBV21-1 and TRBJ2-3; the table's D call, TRBD1, was not checked against the DNA. TRBV21-1 is listed as a pseudogene. The CDR3 sequence is 14 residues long. The DNA of the CDR3 is TGTGCCAGCAGCAAAGGAAGGAGAGGGAATACGCAGTATTTT. Translation gives CASSKGRRGNTQYF.

The CDR3 sequence is CSAIGLAVGVEQFF. The CDR3 nucleotides read TGCAGTGCTATTGGACTAGCGGTCGGGGTGGAGCAGTTCTTC. This sequence joins TRBV20-1 and TRBJ2-1, with 10 bases aligning to TRBD2. The CDR3 runs 14 residues. Trimming took 4 bases from V and 10 from J; bases not matched to a gene: 10. The germline V gene encodes CDR1 DFQATT and CDR2 SNEGSKA (reference sequence).

The chain combines TRBV6-1 with TRBJ2-7; the D gene could be TRBD1 or TRBD2 (5 bases each). CDR1 and CDR2 (germline): MNHNS, SASEGT. CDR3 size: 16 residues. V was pared by 5 bases and J by 6 bases, with 23 bases between. CDR3: CASSPGQGRGGSEQYF. CDR3 bases: TGTGCCAGCAGTCCAGGACAAGGACGTGGCGGGTCCGAGCAGTACTTC.

The genes are TRBV6-1 and TRBJ1-4; perhaps TRBD1 as D (5 bases). Germline V gene data show CDR1 as MNHNS and CDR2 as SASEGT. V was clipped by 2 bases and J by 8 bases, with 15 bases between them. The CDR3 has 15 amino acids. CDR3 amino acids: CASSETENRPEKLFF. CDR3 in DNA: TGTGCCAGCAGTGAAACGGAGAACAGGCCAGAAAAACTGTTTTTT.

This clonotype was seen repeatedly, ten times or more. The chain's CDR3 is CASSSNRGGGGNTIYF. In DNA, the CDR3 is TGTGCCAGCAGCTCAAACAGGGGAGGAGGAGGAAACACCATATATTTT. This rearrangement joins TRBV5-5 to TRBJ1-3; 7 bases match TRBD1. The ends lost 3 bases at V and 4 bases at J; junction bases unmatched: 10. CDR1 and CDR2 from the germline V gene are SGHKS and YYEKEE (reference sequence). CDR3 size: 16 residues.

DNA of the CDR3: TGTGCCAGCAGCGTGCTCATTTGGGGAGATACGCAGTATTTT. Residues: CASSVLIWGDTQYF. The chain links TRBV9 to TRBJ2-3; D ambiguous. Trimming cost V 2 bases and J 5 bases, with 12 bases left between them. The germline gives CDR1 SGDLS, CDR2 YYNGEE. The CDR3 has 14 residues.

The chain joins TRBV6-5 to TRBJ2-3; D might be TRBD1 or TRBD2, each matching 5 bases. Germline V CDR1 and CDR2: MNHEY, SVGAGI. V lost 4 bases and J lost 2, with 16 bases in between. The CDR3 spans 16 residues. The CDR3 DNA is TGTGCCAGCAGTTGGGGGACCTCTCGAGACACAGATACGCAGTATTTT. It specifies CASSWGTSRDTDTQYF.

This clonotype was counted only a few times. V usage is TRBV20-1 and J usage is TRBJ2-1, with D possibly being TRBD2 (6 bases). V dropped 0 bases and J dropped 4 bases, with 13 bases sitting between them. The germline V gene encodes CDR1 DFQATT and CDR2 SNEGSKA (reference sequence). The CDR3 has 15 amino acids. As DNA, the CDR3 is TGCAGTGCTAGAGATTGGCTAGCGCAGTACAATGAGCAGTTCTTC. The encoded protein is CSARDWLAQYNEQFF.

This clonotype was seen repeatedly, ten times or more. This chain uses TRBV12-3 or TRBV12-4 with TRBJ2-7; TRBD1 might be the D (6 bases). Trimming pared 8 bases from V and 5 bases from J, leaving 22 bases between. The CDR3 loop spans 15 amino acids. DNA for the CDR3: TGTGCCAGCGGCGAAAGGGGGTATCTGCTCCACGAGCAGTACTTC. Its translation: CASGERGYLLHEQYF.

This chain uses TRBV7-9 with TRBJ2-5, with TRBD2 matching 9 bases. In germline, CDR1 is SEHNR, CDR2 FQNEAQ (reference sequence). V trimming: 2 bases; J trimming: 4 bases; junction bases outside the gene matches: 2. This CDR3 is 14 amino acids long. As DNA, the CDR3 is TGTGCCAGCAGCTTACTAGCGGGGTTAGAGACCCAGTACTTC. This gives the protein CASSLLAGLETQYF.

The rearrangement uses TRBV27 and TRBJ2-7; D uncertain. Germline CDR1 is MNHEY and CDR2 is SMNVEV (reference sequence). Trimming shortened V by 11 bases and J by 1 base, and 9 bases separated the two germline ends. The length of the CDR3 is 11 residues. CDR3 sequence (DNA): TGTGCCGTCGACCCTTCCTACGAGCAGTACTTC. It codes for CAVDPSYEQYF.

This chain uses TRBV19 with TRBJ1-2, with 7 bases matching TRBD1. V shed 3 bases, J shed 1 base, and the junction held 5 bases outside the gene matches. The germline CDR1 and CDR2 sequences are LNHDA and SQIVND (reference sequence). This CDR3 is built from 15 residues. The CDR3 DNA reads TGTGCCAGTAGTATGGAGACAGGGTATAACTATGGCTACACCTTC. Protein product: CASSMETGYNYGYTF.

The chain combines TRBV6-1 with TRBJ2-3; D gene uncertain. Germline V CDR1 and CDR2: MNHNS, SASEGT. The V and J ends lost 7 bases and 0 bases respectively, with 20 bases between them. CDR3 length equals 17 residues. CDR3 nucleotide sequence: TGTGCCAGCACTCTTCGGGCCCTACTAACTAGCACAGATACGCAGTATTTT. Translated: CASTLRALLTSTDTQYF.

The chain joins TRBV10-3 to TRBJ2-2; D unclear. V was clipped by 2 bases and J by 5 bases, with 3 bases between them. The CDR3 loop spans 12 amino acids. CDR1 and CDR2 from the germline V gene are ENHRY and SYGVKD. The CDR3 DNA is TGTGCCATCAGTGAGGCGACCGGGGAGCTGTTTTTT. Translating it yields CAISEATGELFF.

A word on this clonotype: Sequence at one end of the junction differs from germline and may be a read error. This chain joins TRBV6-5 and TRBJ2-1; D not resolved. CDR3 length equals 14 residues. In germline, CDR1 is MNHEY, CDR2 SVGAGI. CDR3 loop: CASSYNDRRNGQFF. In nucleotides, the CDR3 is TGTGCCAGCAGTTACAACGATCGACGGAATGGGCAGTTCTTC.

The J gene is TRBJ1-4, the V gene TRBV7-9, with 8 bases aligning to TRBD1. Germline V lookup: CDR1 SEHNR, CDR2 FQNEAQ (reference sequence). The CDR3 loop spans 13 amino acids. The junction had 5 bases not matched to a gene; V was cut back by 1 base and J by 13 bases. CDR3 loop: CASSLEGTGSLFF. The CDR3 nucleotides are TGTGCCAGCAGCTTAGAAGGGACAGGATCACTGTTTTTT.

The chain employs TRBV7-9 and TRBJ1-1; 8 nucleotides agree with TRBD1. The length of the CDR3 is 14 residues. Unmatched junction bases numbered 6, after V lost 5 bases and J lost 4 bases. Germline-derived CDR1 and CDR2 are SEHNR and FQNEAQ (reference sequence). This CDR3 is CASSVTGDSTEAFF. The CDR3 DNA is TGTGCCAGCAGCGTGACAGGGGACAGCACTGAAGCTTTCTTT.

This chain joins TRBV10-3 and TRBJ2-2, with D perhaps being TRBD1 or TRBD2 (6 bases each). The germline V gene encodes CDR1 ENHRY and CDR2 SYGVKD. The CDR3 totals 14 residues. Trimming removed 10 bases from V and 5 bases from J, with 17 bases in between. The chain's CDR3 is CAKSQEGGTGELFF. CDR3 DNA: TGTGCCAAAAGCCAAGAGGGGGGAACCGGGGAGCTGTTTTTT.

This clonotype was detected only a few times. The rearrangement uses TRBV12-3 or TRBV12-4 and TRBJ2-7; a weak D match, TRBD2 (7 bases). This CDR3 has 14 amino acids. Trimming pared 5 bases from V and 7 bases from J, leaving 18 bases between. CDR3 amino acids: CASSGAEGRGEQYF. CDR3 DNA sequence: TGTGCCAGCAGTGGGGCTGAAGGGAGGGGGGAGCAGTACTTC.

In this sample, this clonotype turned up a few times. V and J are TRBV11-2 and TRBJ2-4, with TRBD2 identical over 7 bases. The CDR3 has 20 residues. With 6 bases clipped from V and 9 bases from J, the junction kept 29 bases outside the gene matches. Per the germline V gene, CDR1 is SGHAT and CDR2 is FQNNGV. The CDR3 region is CASRGPPQKAGSLLGGIQYF. The CDR3 DNA follows: TGTGCCAGCAGAGGTCCACCCCAGAAAGCGGGATCCCTTCTGGGTGGCATTCAGTACTTC.

This clonotype was seen ten or more times. The chain combines TRBV29-1 with TRBJ2-5, with 9 positions matching TRBD2. Germline assignment: CDR1 SQVTM and CDR2 ANQGSEA. V trimming: 7 bases; J trimming: 5 bases; junction bases outside the gene matches: 11. This CDR3 is 14 amino acids long. The CDR3 region has the DNA TGCAGCGAAAAGACGCTAGCGGGAAGGGAGACCCAGTACTTC. Amino acid sequence: CSEKTLAGRETQYF.

A few counts support this clonotype. CDR3 sequence: CASSYDAAGGTEAFF. The CDR3 nucleotides read TGTGCCAGCAGTTATGATGCTGCGGGGGGCACTGAAGCTTTCTTT. The chain employs TRBV6-5 and TRBJ1-1, with a weak D call TRBD1 (5 bases). V lost 3 bases, J lost 4 bases, and 15 bases lay in between. The length of the CDR3 is 15 residues. The germline V gene has CDR1 MNHEY and CDR2 SVGAGI.

This clonotype turned up a few times. The chain has TRBV6-1 and TRBJ2-5, with 13 bases aligning to TRBD2. The V gene's germline CDR1 is MNHNS and CDR2 SASEGT. The CDR3 has 15 amino acids. V lost 4 bases and J lost 6; bases outside the gene matches: 5. The CDR3 nucleotides read TGTGCCAGCAGTGGGACTAGCGGGGGAATAAAGACCCAGTACTTC. Translated: CASSGTSGGIKTQYF.

The chain uses TRBV3-1 and TRBJ1-1, with no clear D. This CDR3 is 12 amino acids long. CDR1 is LGHDT and CDR2 is YNNKEL in the germline V gene (reference sequence). V lost 5 bases and J 6 bases, leaving 10 bases between the germline ends. CDR3 region: CASSSRGSEAFF. CDR3 nucleotides: TGTGCCAGCAGCTCAAGAGGGTCTGAAGCTTTCTTT.

This clonotype was seen more than once but under ten times. The CDR3, as DNA: TGCGCCAGCAGCTCCATAGCGGGAGGGAACACCGGGGAGCTGTTTTTT. The encoded protein is CASSSIAGGNTGELFF. The chain joins TRBV5-1 to TRBJ2-2; TRBD2 matches 10 bases. J lost 1 base, V lost 3 bases, and 3 bases had no gene match. Germline CDR1 and CDR2: SGHRS and YFSETQ. The CDR3 spans 16 residues.

This clonotype was seen a handful of times. The chain combines TRBV15 with TRBJ2-7; TRBD2 aligns across 10 bases. Germline-derived CDR1 and CDR2 are LNHNV and YYDKDF (reference sequence). The CDR3 covers 15 residues. V shed 3 bases, J shed 6 bases, and the junction held 8 bases outside the gene matches. In DNA form, the CDR3 reads TGTGCCACCAGCAGGATAGCGGGGGGACCCGGCGAGCAGTACTTC. This codes for CATSRIAGGPGEQYF. The variable domain in full, completed from reference TRBV15 and TRBJ2-7, reads DAMVIQNPRYQVTQFGKPVTLSCSQTLNHNVMYWYQQKSSQAPKLLFHYYDKDFNNEADTPDNFQSRRPNTSFCFLDIRSPGLGDTAMYLCATSRIAGGPGEQYFGPGTRLTVT.

This clonotype was found a few times. The gene calls are TRBV30 and TRBJ1-5; a possible D gene is TRBD1 (5 bases). The CDR3 runs 13 residues. Germline loops: CDR1 GTSNPN, CDR2 SVGIG (reference sequence). V lost 6 bases and J lost 6, with 15 bases in between. The CDR3 sequence: CACNGGEGQPQHF. The CDR3 nucleotides read TGTGCCTGCAACGGAGGGGAGGGTCAGCCCCAGCATTTT.

V and J are TRBV27 and TRBJ1-4; 8 positions match TRBD1. V was pared by 4 bases and J by 6 bases, with 22 bases of the junction left unmatched. This CDR3 is 20 amino acids long. Germline-derived CDR1 and CDR2 are MNHEY and SMNVEV (reference sequence). The CDR3 DNA is TGTGCCAGCAGTTCTTCCCCAACCGGGACAGGATCAGTCGGGTATGAAAAACTGTTTTTT. Encoded protein: CASSSSPTGTGSVGYEKLFF.